The rows below give T cell receptor beta chains drawn from one sample of a study of cytomegalovirus exposure and HLA in healthy donors. The method was immunoSEQ multiplex PCR; TCRdb's version includes in-frame clones alone and lacks a portion of them. The profile shows about 160,000 clones, roughly 96% of them singletons. Sequencing was performed on PBMCs. The receptor source for this set is a woman between 18 and 29 years old in good health and CMV-seronegative. Each CDR3 is given with its conserved first and last residue. The order of the fields is clone size, V gene, J gene, D gene, CDR3 protein, CDR3 DNA. The D gene is left open where the match is weak. Clone sizes are given selectively: once, few, many, or a class where the clone is expanded.

>once|TRBV9|TRBJ2-1|TRBD2
CASSASGGAYNEQFF
TGTGCCAGCAGCGCTAGCGGGGGAGCCTACAATGAGCAGTTCTTC
>.|TRBV19|TRBJ1-5|TRBD1
CASRRSGTGTFRNQPQHF
TGTGCCAGTCGCCGGTCTGGGACAGGGACCTTTCGCAATCAGCCCCAGCATTTT
>.|TRBV5-4|TRBJ1-3|TRBD1
CASSPGQGGTGNTIYF
TGTGCCAGCAGCCCGGGACAGGGGGGGACTGGAAACACCATATATTTT
>.|TRBV5-1|TRBJ1-2|.
CASSLEGGQSLLSYTF
TGCGCCAGCAGCTTGGAGGGGGGGCAGTCCCTGCTTAGCTACACCTTC
>.|TRBV27|TRBJ1-1|.
CASSFRASGTYEAFF
TGTGCCAGCAGTTTCAGGGCGTCGGGGACATATGAAGCTTTCTTT
>.|TRBV11-2|TRBJ1-4|TRBD1
CASSSKIGQGGEKLFF
TGTGCCAGCAGCTCCAAAATTGGACAGGGTGGGGAAAAACTGTTTTTT
>.|TRBV7-3|TRBJ2-1|TRBD1
CASKGQGNEQFF
TGTGCCAGCAAAGGACAGGGAAATGAGCAGTTCTTC
>.|TRBV15|TRBJ2-5|TRBD1
CATSRDLGGQQETQYF
TGTGCCACCAGCAGAGATCTAGGGGGCCAGCAAGAGACCCAGTACTTC
>.|TRBV5-6|TRBJ2-3|TRBD2
CASSSIAGGSYTQYF
TGTGCCAGCAGCTCCATCGCGGGGGGGTCGTATACGCAGTATTTT
>.|TRBV9|TRBJ2-1|TRBD1
CASSTTGGNNEQFF
TGTGCCAGCAGCACGACAGGGGGTAACAATGAGCAGTTCTTC
>.|TRBV6-5|TRBJ2-7|TRBD1
CASSYGDSSGEQYF
TGTGCCAGCAGTTACGGGGACAGTTCGGGCGAGCAGTACTTC
>.|TRBV5-5|TRBJ2-1|.
CASRQAPNEQFF
TGTGCCAGCAGACAGGCCCCCAATGAGCAGTTCTTC
>.|TRBV27|TRBJ1-2|TRBD1
CASSFRTGYTGRDGYTF
TGTGCCAGCAGTTTTAGGACAGGGTATACCGGTCGCGATGGCTACACCTTC
>.|TRBV7-8|TRBJ2-2|TRBD1
CASSPRTGNTGELFF
TGTGCCAGCAGCCCGAGGACAGGAAACACCGGGGAGCTGTTTTTT
>.|TRBV2|TRBJ2-7|TRBD2
CASGGGYYEQYF
TGTGCCAGCGGGGGGGGATACTACGAGCAGTACTTC
>.|TRBV7-6|TRBJ2-5|.
CASSLTGGTGLQTQYF
TGTGCCAGCAGCTTGACGGGGGGGACAGGGTTGCAGACCCAGTACTTC
>.|TRBV29-1|TRBJ2-2|.
CSVGTGGGDGELFF
TGCAGCGTTGGGACCGGGGGTGGTGACGGGGAGCTGTTTTTT
>.|TRBV13|TRBJ2-3|TRBD1
CASSTPYDRGLDTDTQYF
TGTGCCAGCAGCACCCCCTACGACAGGGGGCTGGACACAGATACGCAGTATTTT
>.|TRBV4-3|TRBJ2-7|.
CASSQGVGHLSYEQYF
TGCGCCAGCAGCCAAGGTGTAGGACACCTCTCCTACGAGCAGTACTTC
>.|TRBV5-1|TRBJ1-6|.
CASSLSTRGNSPLHF
TGCGCCAGCAGCCTGAGCACAAGGGGTAATTCACCCCTCCACTTT
>.|TRBV7-8|TRBJ2-1|TRBD2
CASSLVTSGGNNEQFF
TGTGCCAGCAGCTTAGTTACTAGCGGGGGTAACAATGAGCAGTTCTTC
>.|TRBV18|TRBJ1-4|TRBD1
CASSPSLLGTGGGTNEKLFF
TGTGCCAGCTCACCGTCCCTTTTAGGGACAGGGGGCGGAACTAATGAAAAACTGTTTTTT
>.|TRBV5-1|TRBJ1-1|.
CASSKTGTTLTEAFF
TGCGCCAGCAGCAAAACCGGGACAACACTCACTGAAGCTTTCTTT
>.|TRBV30|TRBJ1-4|.
CAWRVGSNNEKLFF
TGTGCCTGGAGGGTGGGGAGTAATAATGAAAAACTGTTTTTT
>.|TRBV6-1|TRBJ1-6|.
CASCLGANSPLHF
TGTGCCAGCTGTTTGGGGGCTAATTCACCCCTCCACTTT
>.|TRBV10-3|TRBJ2-7|TRBD2
CAISEGTSDSYEQYF
TGTGCCATCAGTGAAGGGACTAGCGATTCCTACGAGCAGTACTTC
>.|TRBV2|TRBJ1-5|.
CASSGGKGASNQPQHF
TGTGCCAGCAGTGGGGGAAAAGGGGCTAGCAATCAGCCCCAGCATTTT
>.|TRBV5-4|TRBJ2-7|.
CASSFYRQASYEQYF
TGTGCCAGCAGCTTTTATCGACAGGCCAGCTACGAGCAGTACTTC
>.|TRBV5-1|TRBJ2-3|.
CASSLGPRVADTQYF
TGCGCCAGCAGCTTAGGTCCACGGGTAGCAGATACGCAGTATTTT
>.|TRBV4-3|TRBJ1-2|.
CASSQEGGRYGYTF
TGCGCCAGCAGCCAAGAGGGGGGTCGCTATGGCTACACCTTC
>.|TRBV2|TRBJ1-2|.
CASSEGQGRVYGYTF
TGTGCCAGCAGTGAAGGGCAGGGGAGGGTTTATGGCTACACCTTC
>.|TRBV4-3|TRBJ1-1|TRBD1
CASSQVSPGQGTEAFF
TGCGCCAGCAGCCAAGTGTCCCCGGGACAGGGCACTGAAGCTTTCTTT
>.|TRBV6-1|TRBJ1-6|TRBD1
CASSYQGVYNSPLHF
TGTGCCAGCAGCTACCAGGGGGTCTATAATTCACCCCTCCACTTT
>once|TRBV7-2|TRBJ2-7|.
CASSLTRSEQYF
TGTGCCAGCAGCTTAACTAGATCCGAGCAGTACTTC
>.|TRBV29-1|TRBJ2-7|.
CSVGQGGNSEQYF
TGCAGCGTTGGACAGGGAGGTAATAGCGAGCAGTACTTC
>.|TRBV18|TRBJ2-3|.
CASSPEGSDTQYF
TGTGCCAGCTCACCAGAGGGATCAGATACGCAGTATTTT
>.|TRBV5-1|TRBJ1-1|.
CASSLRGNTEAFF
TGCGCCAGCAGCTTACGGGGGAACACTGAAGCTTTCTTT
>.|TRBV11-1|TRBJ1-1|.
CASSLGRGSTEAFF
TGTGCCAGCAGCCTCGGGAGGGGTAGCACTGAAGCTTTCTTT
>.|TRBV19|TRBJ2-7|TRBD2
CASSAGLAEYYEQYF
TGTGCCAGTAGTGCCGGACTAGCGGAGTACTACGAGCAGTACTTC
>.|TRBV6-5|TRBJ1-2|.
CASSYSRAEAGYTF
TGTGCCAGCAGTTACTCGAGGGCGGAGGCGGGCTACACCTTC
>.|TRBV18|TRBJ1-2|.
CASSPPPTGGDHGYTF
TGTGCCAGCTCCCCGCCACCCACGGGGGGCGATCATGGCTACACCTTC
>.|TRBV2|TRBJ2-2|.
CASRGHRLGTGELFF
TGTGCCAGCAGGGGCCATCGTCTGGGCACCGGGGAGCTGTTTTTT
>once|TRBV18|TRBJ2-5|.
CASSADKGPGETQYF
TGTGCCAGCTCAGCAGACAAGGGGCCAGGGGAGACCCAGTACTTC
>.|TRBV7-9|TRBJ2-1|TRBD2
CASSLSGGAIGEQFF
TGTGCCAGCAGCTTAAGCGGGGGGGCCATAGGTGAGCAGTTCTTC